The 15 T cell receptor beta chains below were found in one sample sequenced in a study of blood T cell repertoires in COVID-19. Profiled with immunoSEQ multiplex PCR; TCRdb holds only in-frame clones, not every one. The table shows fewer than 450,000 clones, with 90% occurring only once. The sequencing input was PBMCs or T cells enriched from blood (not recorded which). Source of these receptors: a man younger than 30 who had recovered from COVID-19.

This clone was observed once. V gene TRBV6-5 combines with J gene TRBJ1-1; a weak D match, TRBD1 (5 bases). Germline values: CDR1 MNHEY, CDR2 SVGAGI. Between the trimmed V and J ends, which lost 3 bases and 8 bases, there was a span of 13 bases. The length of the CDR3 is 13 residues. CDR3 DNA sequence: TGTGCCAGCAGTTATTTAGGTACAGGCGAAGCTTTCTTT. It is translated as CASSYLGTGEAFF.

Comments on this clone: This sample also contains other DNA sequences that code for the same CDR3. This chain's CDR3 is CASSQRQGTDTQYF. DNA for the CDR3: TGTGCCAGCAGCCAAAGACAGGGCACAGATACGCAGTATTTT. This chain joins TRBV14 and TRBJ2-3; weak D call: TRBD1 (6 bases). With 2 bases removed from V and 1 base from J, the gap between germline ends came to 7 bases. This CDR3 contains 14 residues. Germline CDR1 reads SGHDN; CDR2 reads FVKESK.

J is TRBJ1-2 and V is TRBV9; maybe TRBD1 (5 bases). This CDR3 contains 15 residues. Per the germline V gene, CDR1 is SGDLS and CDR2 is YYNGEE. V dropped 4 bases and J dropped 8 bases, with 21 bases sitting between them. CDR3 region: CASSPYTGGLRGYTF. The CDR3 DNA is TGTGCCAGCAGCCCATACACCGGGGGGTTGAGGGGCTACACCTTC.

The rearrangement joins TRBV24-1 to TRBJ1-5; D not resolved. The CDR3 length is 14 residues. Per germline, CDR1 KGHDR and CDR2 SFDVKD. V lost 6 bases and J lost 2, with 10 bases in between. The CDR3 coding sequence is TGTGCCACCAGTACGGCAGGTGGCAATCAGCCCCAGCATTTT. Its translation: CATSTAGGNQPQHF.

The CDR3 loop is CASSLPANEKLFF. Here the CDR3 DNA reads TGTGCCAGCAGCCTACCGGCTAATGAAAAACTGTTTTTT. The V gene is TRBV2, the J gene TRBJ1-4; D is ambiguous. V lost 6 bases and J 3 bases, leaving 8 bases between the germline ends. This CDR3 is built from 13 residues. CDR1 SNHLY and CDR2 FYNNEI come from the germline V gene.

This chain uses TRBV5-5 with TRBJ1-3; D not certain. Trimming took off 0 bases at V and 0 bases at J, with 7 bases between the two ends. Germline values: CDR1 SGHKS, CDR2 YYEKEE (reference sequence). CDR3 length equals 15 residues. CDR3 residues: CASSLARASGNTIYF. CDR3 DNA: TGTGCCAGCAGCTTGGCGAGGGCCTCTGGAAACACCATATATTTT. Complete variable domain (other parts from reference TRBV5-5 and TRBJ1-3): DAGVTQSPTHLIKTRGQQVTLRCSPISGHKSVSWYQQVLGQGPQFIFQYYEKEERGRGNFPDRFSARQFPNYSSELNVNALLLGDSALYLCASSLARASGNTIYFGEGSWLTVV.

Only one count was recorded for this clone. The chain carries TRBV5-1 and TRBJ1-2, with 10 bases lining up with TRBD1. CDR1 is SGHRS, CDR2 YFSETQ, per germline. After removal of 5 bases from V and 0 bases from J, the junction contained 4 bases not matched to a gene. This CDR3 spans 15 amino acids. The CDR3 here is CASRLTGGSNYGYTF. The CDR3 region has the DNA TGCGCCAGCAGACTGACAGGGGGCTCTAACTATGGCTACACCTTC.

This clone appeared once. The chain couples TRBV19 to TRBJ1-6, with TRBD1 as a possible D gene (5 bases). Trimming cost V 5 bases and J 13 bases, with 18 bases left between them. Germline CDR1 and CDR2: LNHDA and SQIVND (reference sequence). The CDR3 sequence is 14 residues long. The CDR3 coding sequence is TGTGCCAGTAGTGGGGCTCTGGACGGGTCGCCCCTCCACTTT. This gives the protein CASSGALDGSPLHF.

The genes are TRBV29-1 and TRBJ1-5, with TRBD1 as a possible D gene (5 bases). Germline lookup yields CDR1 SQVTM and CDR2 ANQGSEA. The CDR3 has 13 amino acids. V was trimmed by 2 bases and J by 5 bases, leaving 10 bases between them. The CDR3 loop is CSVEQGFDQPQHF. CDR3 sequence (DNA): TGCAGCGTTGAACAGGGTTTTGATCAGCCCCAGCATTTT.

V is TRBV19 and J is TRBJ2-2, with 9 bases matching TRBD2. Unmatched junction bases numbered 8, after V lost 10 bases and J lost 5 bases. This CDR3 contains 14 residues. Germline CDR1 LNHDA, CDR2 SQIVND (reference sequence). The CDR3 DNA reads TGTGCCACCAACGAAGCGGGAGGTACCGGGGAGCTGTTTTTT. Its protein product is CATNEAGGTGELFF. The variable domain in full, with the rest retrieved from reference TRBV19 and TRBJ2-2, is DGGITQSPKYLFRKEGQNVTLSCEQNLNHDAMYWYRQDPGQGLRLIYYSQIVNDFQKGDIAEGYSVSREKKESFPLTVTSAQKNPTAFYLCATNEAGGTGELFFGEGSRLTVL.

In its sample, this clone was seen a few times. The V and J genes are TRBV5-1 and TRBJ2-7; 7 bases agree with TRBD2. V lost 1 base and J lost 3; bases outside the gene matches: 4. CDR1 and CDR2 from the germline V gene are SGHRS and YFSETQ. The CDR3 is 14 amino acids. DNA for the CDR3: TGCGCCAGCAGCTTGCGGGGACTACACTACGAGCAGTACTTC. Protein product: CASSLRGLHYEQYF.

The chain uses TRBV29-1 and TRBJ2-5, with D possibly matching TRBD1 (5 bases). This CDR3 comprises 13 residues. Germline CDR1 and CDR2: SQVTM and ANQGSEA. The ends were cut back, 4 bases at V and 3 bases at J, with 12 bases in the middle. The CDR3 loop is CSVVTVSKETQYF. The CDR3 DNA follows: TGCAGCGTTGTGACAGTCTCTAAAGAGACCCAGTACTTC.

The rearrangement links TRBV6-1 to TRBJ2-1; possibly TRBD1 for D (6 bases). The CDR3 runs to 18 residues. The ends were cut back, 2 bases at V and 4 bases at J, with 21 bases in the middle. Per germline, CDR1 MNHNS and CDR2 SASEGT. The CDR3 is CASSETFGAGARYNEQFF. For the CDR3, the DNA is TGTGCCAGCAGTGAAACTTTTGGGGCAGGGGCTCGTTACAATGAGCAGTTCTTC.

This chain joins TRBV6-5 and TRBJ1-1; D possibly corresponds to TRBD1 (6 bases). The CDR3 sequence is 12 residues long. Germline CDR1 reads MNHEY; CDR2 reads SVGAGI. With 3 bases removed from V and 6 bases from J, the gap between germline ends came to 8 bases. The DNA of the CDR3 is TGTGCCAGCAGTTATGGGGGCCCTGAAGCTTTCTTT. It specifies CASSYGGPEAFF.

This clone came up once. The chain is built from TRBV11-1 and TRBJ1-5, with 7 nucleotides matching TRBD1. This CDR3 has 14 residues. V lost 5 bases to trimming and J lost 5 bases; unmatched junction nucleotides: 6. Germline V gene data show CDR1 as SGHAT and CDR2 as FQDESV (reference sequence). This chain's CDR3 is CASSLGQLYQPQHF. The CDR3 nucleotides are TGTGCCAGCAGCCTGGGACAGCTTTATCAGCCCCAGCATTTT.